This T cell receptor beta chain was retrieved from a study of blood T cells in healthy people across ages. Total RNA amounts of at least 5 micrograms were extracted per sample. The V end was cut by 5 bases, the J end by 0 bases, with 20 bases between. CDR1 and CDR2 from the germline V gene are LGHNA and YSLEER. CDR3 length: 18 amino acids. This clonotype was observed many times. Through a sample-barcoded 5' primer and a J-beta primer mix, a second PCR was run for about 6 to 12 cycles. Each cDNA molecule carried a tag from a template-switch adaptor that contained 12 random nucleotides. TCRdb reanalysed the 5' RACE reads using MiXCR and keeps one entry per CDR3 protein. Of approximately 730,000 distinct CDR3 sequences detected, 40% to 45% appear once; the ten largest clones hold more than 20%.

The sequenced sample consisted of blood. The sequence came from a woman aged 55-70 years in good health. The rearrangement joins TRBV4-3 to TRBJ2-1; TRBD1 or TRBD2 may be the D gene (5 bases each). The CDR3 nucleotides read TGCGCCAGCAGCATAAAAATCCCGGGACCCACCTCCTACAATGAGCAGTTCTTC. As protein: CASSIKIPGPTSYNEQFF.